This T cell receptor beta chain was recorded in a study of T cell responses to AZD1222 COVID-19 vaccine. Whole-study results and caveats: Reports indicate that nearly half of spike-specific TCRs are directed at unmutated variant regions. Possibly, clonal diversity was underestimated; donors were largely white British and included more females. Seropositive status at baseline applied to only a handful of AZD1222 recipients. No repertoire was sampled before or during the peak T cell response, only after it.

The assay was immunoSEQ multiplex PCR, and TCRdb's table has in-frame clones only and misses some. Of approximately 64,000 clones in the sample, over 80% were seen once. In regard to this clone: The antigen is not known.

Germline V gene sequence: CDR1 SEHNR, CDR2 FQNEAQ (reference sequence). Deletions cut 2 bases from V and 12 bases from J, with 14 bases between. This CDR3 has 13 amino acids. The genes are TRBV7-9 and TRBJ2-1; D is unclear. The receptor's source is an adult who received the MenACWY meningococcal vaccine as a control. Specimen: peripheral blood, collected 28 days after the second dose of the MenACWY control vaccine. The CDR3 is CASSLSNLFRQFF. CDR3 bases: TGTGCCAGCAGCTTATCTAATCTGTTTCGGCAGTTCTTC.